Shown below are 21 T cell receptor beta chains from a single sample sequenced in a study of shared clonotypes between healthy human individuals. Produced via immunoSEQ multiplex PCR; TCRdb's table is partial and in-frame only. The table includes about 1.5 million clones, around 97% detected once. The source material was naive CD4+ T cells sorted from blood. Regarding subset: CD45RA+ positively selected. The receptors were gathered from a man aged 25 to 40 in good health.

As regards this clone: Other nucleotide sequences in the sample specify the same CDR3. This chain connects TRBV27 to TRBJ2-7; D perhaps matches TRBD2 (7 bases). There are 15 residues in the CDR3. Germline CDR1 reads MNHEY; CDR2 reads SMNVEV (reference sequence). Trimming shortened V by 3 bases and J by 0 bases, and 12 bases separated the two germline ends. CDR3 residues: CASSLRRGPSYEQYF. DNA of the CDR3: TGTGCCAGCAGTTTGAGGCGGGGGCCCTCCTACGAGCAGTACTTC.

The chain links TRBV27 to TRBJ2-1; 12 bases fit TRBD2. The CDR3 consists of 17 residues. V lost 0 bases to trimming and J lost 6 bases; unmatched junction nucleotides: 6. CDR1 and CDR2 (germline): MNHEY, SMNVEV (reference sequence). CDR3 nucleotides: TGTGCCAGCAGTTTATCCAGGTCTAGCGGGAGGGTCAATGAGCAGTTCTTC. Translation gives CASSLSRSSGRVNEQFF.

V and J are TRBV27 and TRBJ1-2; D is ambiguous. CDR3 length: 13 residues. Trimming stripped 3 bases from V and 1 base from J, with 6 bases between. Germline V gives CDR1 MNHEY, CDR2 SMNVEV (reference sequence). The CDR3 DNA reads as TGTGCCAGCAGTTTCGGGAGTAACTATGGCTACACCTTC. The encoded protein is CASSFGSNYGYTF.

This sequence joins TRBV7-2 and TRBJ1-4, with no clear D. This CDR3 has 16 residues. The V gene's germline CDR1 is SGHTA and CDR2 FQGNSA. V lost 1 base and J lost 4, with 13 bases in between. The CDR3 DNA sequence: TGTGCCAGCAGCTTAGAAACGGGAGGGTATAATGAAAAACTGTTTTTT. Translating gives CASSLETGGYNEKLFF.

The V gene is TRBV11-2, the J gene TRBJ2-5; the match to TRBD2 covers 9 bases. Per the germline V gene, CDR1 is SGHAT and CDR2 is FQNNGV. The CDR3 totals 16 residues. After removal of 3 bases from V and 1 base from J, the junction contained 6 bases not matched to a gene. The CDR3 nucleotides are TGTGCCAGCAGCTTCGGCGGGAGGGGGTTCCAAGAGACCCAGTACTTC. It translates to CASSFGGRGFQETQYF.

In its sample, this clone was seen a few times. The rearrangement links TRBV5-4 to TRBJ1-5; TRBD1 aligns across 7 bases. Germline V CDR1 and CDR2: SGHNT, YYREEE (reference sequence). The CDR3 spans 13 residues. J was trimmed by 6 bases and V by 4 bases; bases with no gene match: 4. In nucleotides, the CDR3 is TGTGCCAGCAGCAGCGACAGGGTTCAGCCCCAGCATTTT. Protein product: CASSSDRVQPQHF.

This clone was counted once. This sequence joins TRBV30 and TRBJ1-1; no clear D gene. Per the germline V gene, CDR1 is GTSNPN and CDR2 is SVGIG (reference sequence). The CDR3 covers 13 residues. V lost 4 bases and J lost 1, with 10 bases in between. The CDR3 DNA reads as TGTGCCTGGACACCGGCAGGGAACACTGAAGCTTTCTTT. It is translated as CAWTPAGNTEAFF.

This sequence joins TRBV28 and TRBJ2-2, with D possibly matching TRBD2 (5 bases). Germline V gene sequence: CDR1 MDHEN, CDR2 SYDVKM. Trimming cost V 7 bases and J 1 base, with 10 bases left between them. The CDR3 runs 14 residues. The CDR3: CASISGGNTGELFF. DNA of the CDR3: TGTGCCAGCATCAGCGGCGGGAACACCGGGGAGCTGTTTTTT.

The sample holds one count of this clone. The chain carries TRBV5-4 and TRBJ1-3; the D is unclear. V was pared by 5 bases and J by 0 bases, with 18 bases between. This CDR3 has 17 amino acids. Germline V gene sequence: CDR1 SGHNT, CDR2 YYREEE (reference sequence). The CDR3 is CASRQGGPGSSGNTIYF. CDR3 DNA: TGTGCCAGCAGACAAGGCGGCCCAGGAAGCTCTGGAAACACCATATATTTT.

The gene calls are TRBV7-8 and TRBJ1-2, with D maybe TRBD1 (5 bases). Germline values: CDR1 SGHVS, CDR2 FQNEAQ. The V end was cut by 5 bases, the J end by 2 bases, with 12 bases between. CDR3 length equals 14 residues. The DNA of the CDR3 is TGTGCCAGCAGCCCAGGGACCGCCAACTATGGCTACACCTTC. Its protein product is CASSPGTANYGYTF. Supplemented by reference TRBV7-8 and TRBJ1-2, the full variable domain reads GAGVSQSPRYKVAKRGQDVALRCDPISGHVSLFWYQQALGQGPEFLTYFQNEAQLDKSGLPSDRFFAERPEGSVSTLKIQRTQQEDSAVYLCASSPGTANYGYTFGSGTRLTVV.

About this clone itself: The sample has other DNA sequences that encode this CDR3 too. The chain recombines TRBV11-2 with TRBJ2-7; 7 bases fit TRBD2. Germline V lookup: CDR1 SGHAT, CDR2 FQNNGV. The CDR3 contains 15 residues. J gave up 0 bases and V 1 base, and 3 bases lay outside the gene matches. As DNA, the CDR3 is TGTGCCAGCAGCTTAGTACGGGGGGACTCCTACGAGCAGTACTTC. Translating it yields CASSLVRGDSYEQYF.

The chain couples TRBV21-1 to TRBJ2-7; the listed D gene, TRBD1, was not tested against the DNA. TRBV21-1 is labeled a pseudogene. This CDR3 is 13 amino acids long. The CDR3, as DNA: TGTGCCAGCAGCGTACCCAGCTCCTACGAGCAGTACTTC. The encoded protein is CASSVPSSYEQYF.

This clone is a singleton in its sample. The V and J genes are TRBV18 and TRBJ2-5; D is tentatively TRBD1 or TRBD2 (5 bases each). CDR3 length equals 14 residues. Germline CDR1 KGHSH, CDR2 LQKENI. The ends were cut back, 1 base at V and 0 bases at J, with 6 bases in the middle. DNA of the CDR3: TGTGCCAGCTCACCACGGGGGTACCAAGAGACCCAGTACTTC. It translates to CASSPRGYQETQYF.

The chain employs TRBV14 and TRBJ2-2; D perhaps matches TRBD1 (7 bases). The length of the CDR3 is 13 residues. Trimming took off 3 bases at V and 6 bases at J, with 8 bases between the two ends. Germline V gene sequence: CDR1 SGHDN, CDR2 FVKESK. The CDR3 nucleotides read TGTGCCAGCAGCCACAGGGGGGCCGGGGAGCTGTTTTTT. This sequence encodes CASSHRGAGELFF.

This chain connects TRBV18 to TRBJ2-7; no definite D call. Trimming left V 1 base short and J 7 bases short, with 11 bases between. Germline V CDR1 and CDR2: KGHSH, LQKENI. The CDR3 spans 13 residues. CDR3 loop: CASSPLGTNEQYF. In nucleotides, the CDR3 is TGTGCCAGCTCACCACTGGGAACGAATGAGCAGTACTTC.

V usage is TRBV2 and J usage is TRBJ2-3; D tentatively fits TRBD1 or TRBD2 (5 bases each). Trimming took 6 bases from V and 5 from J, leaving 15 bases between them. From germline, CDR1 is SNHLY and CDR2 FYNNEI. The CDR3 extends over 14 amino acids. CDR3 amino acids: CASSGQLGRDTQYF. The CDR3 DNA reads TGTGCCAGCAGCGGACAACTAGGAAGAGATACGCAGTATTTT.

The genes are TRBV5-1 and TRBJ2-2; no firm D call. Germline CDR1 and CDR2: SGHRS and YFSETQ. V was trimmed by 4 bases and J by 3 bases, leaving 7 bases between them. The CDR3 sequence is 13 residues long. The CDR3 loop reads CASSTRDTGELFF. DNA of the CDR3: TGCGCCAGCAGCACACGAGACACCGGGGAGCTGTTTTTT.

CDR3 protein: CAISFAAQGPGATNEKLFF. In DNA form, the CDR3 reads TGTGCCATCAGTTTTGCCGCCCAGGGCCCGGGAGCAACTAATGAAAAACTGTTTTTT. The rearrangement joins TRBV10-3 to TRBJ1-4; tentative D call: TRBD1 (5 bases). CDR3 length: 19 residues. With 5 bases removed from V and 0 bases from J, the gap between germline ends came to 22 bases. CDR1 is ENHRY and CDR2 is SYGVKD in the germline V gene.

The chain employs TRBV9 and TRBJ2-1; 7 nucleotides match TRBD2. The J segment lost 4 bases and the V segment lost 0 bases, leaving 7 bases of the junction unmatched. The germline V gene has CDR1 SGDLS and CDR2 YYNGEE. This CDR3 comprises 16 residues. CDR3 residues: CASSVEAGRGYNEQFF. The CDR3, as DNA: TGTGCCAGCAGCGTAGAAGCGGGAAGAGGATACAATGAGCAGTTCTTC.

The CDR3 bases are TGCGCCAGCAGCCAAGTACCGGGCATGAACACTGAAGCTTTCTTT. Translation gives CASSQVPGMNTEAFF. The chain employs TRBV4-3 and TRBJ1-1; D remains unclear. This CDR3 has 15 amino acids. Germline V gives CDR1 LGHNA, CDR2 YSLEER. The V gene lost 1 base and the J gene lost 0 bases, with 9 bases spanning the gap.

The chain joins TRBV10-3 to TRBJ2-1, with TRBD1 as a possible D gene (6 bases). The V gene's germline CDR1 is ENHRY and CDR2 SYGVKD. V was trimmed by 5 bases and J by 0 bases, leaving 8 bases between them. There are 14 residues in the CDR3. The CDR3 here is CAISQGSSYNEQFF. The DNA for the CDR3 is TGTGCCATCAGTCAGGGGAGCTCCTACAATGAGCAGTTCTTC.